This T cell receptor beta chain was captured by sequencing in a study of cytomegalovirus exposure and HLA in healthy donors (dated by TCRdb to the late 2010s). As for the study more broadly: In an earlier analysis of roughly 500 of the donors, 276 Gb of sequence data and some 100 million unique TCR beta sequences from about 179 million T cells were reported. All discovery cohort repertoires had been generated on a single sequencing platform. A later genetic analysis took genome-wide SNP genotypes for about three fifths of the 666 donors and used that subset as a discovery cohort. The study was designed to test whether signatures of past pathogen exposure could be identified by cataloging public T cell receptors. Of the 398 genotyped donors, approximately 81% were placed in the genetic ancestry cluster associated with self-reported Caucasian donors. A later analysis re-examined previously published TCR beta repertoires from over 500 donors and added high-resolution HLA genotyping to investigate patterns of TCR occurrence. Approximately 300 gigabases of sequencing data and around 88 million unique TCR sequences made up an early release that covered several hundred HLA-typed donors. Across approximately 400 genotyped donors of the cohort, an average of roughly 250,000 unique TCR beta nucleotide sequences per donor were sequenced, and approximately 17% of those sequences were non-productive. Typing coverage differed by locus: A, B, C, DRB1 and DQB1 were typed in about 620-630 donors, DQA1 in approximately 520, DPA1 in some 570, and DPB1 in around 440. HLA typing covered class I and class II loci at four-digit resolution. High-throughput TCR immunosequencing, statistical association of individual TCRs with disease status, and machine learning were combined to predict cytomegalovirus infection status. An earlier analysis of 500 to 650 of the donors applied high-throughput TCR beta sequencing to assess whether each TCR beta V gene segment acted as functional or pseudogenic. Using immunosequencing, the study profiled T cell repertoires from around 680 subjects and related those repertoires to cytomegalovirus serostatus. Alongside the repertoire data, information on donor age, sex, ethnicity and CMV serostatus was compiled. Because of strong linkage in the cohort, four to six DR-DQ haplotypes were treated as single units for association and clustering. In the later analysis, no new phenotypic data were used to find candidate immune exposures; instead, reliance was placed on TCR beta sequences and their occurrence across donors. In addition to the first cohort of 500 to 850 subjects, a separate validation cohort of 100 to 150 different subjects was used. The study at large found these results: Roughly uniform sequencing depth across donors was assumed in presence/absence analyses, although this assumption may not hold. In a later genetic analysis, a missense DCLRE1C variant was associated with V-gene and J-gene trimming of TCR beta chains, and the association was replicated in an independent cohort. Compared with equally common non-associated chains, HLA-associated TCR beta chains in a later analysis were more clonally expanded and had lower generation probabilities. Strong co-occurrence of HLA alleles, especially DR and DQ, made assigning TCR associations to individual alleles difficult. The study gave a list of over 150 TCR beta chains associated with cytomegalovirus. A further reported finding was that TCR beta sequences accurately predicted the HLA-A and HLA-B alleles for most subjects in the first cohort. It was suggested by the authors that the approach could potentially be generalized to other disease states and immunological phenotypes. Because the 87-base-pair reads could not distinguish some IMGT-functional V segments, including TRBV6-2 and TRBV6-3, those segments were excluded. A group of highly shared sequence variants was considered likely to be a technical artifact of the sequencing pipeline. Three of the identified cytomegalovirus-associated TCR beta chains were confirmed in vitro to be specific for cytomegalovirus antigens. Because HLA typing was unavailable for some donors at each locus, only the typed subset was used in association tests. Broadly in line with IMGT annotations, most TCR beta V segments showed up in productive rearrangements about 90% or about 30% of the time in an earlier analysis of about 500 of the donors. A later genetic analysis reported fewer N-insertions in productive TCRs among donors in an Asian-associated ancestry cluster than the approximately 670-donor mean. Most TCR sequences were observed very rarely across donors, whereas some public TCRs were present in many individuals. At a false discovery rate of 0.05, a later analysis linked 16,000 or so TCR beta sequences to specific HLA alleles. A later analysis found that TCR association rates varied across HLA loci, with DRB1 alleles showing the most associated TCRs and HLA-C alleles the fewest. The only immune exposure information available for the cohort was CMV serostatus. According to a later analysis, most CMV-associated TCR beta chains appeared to be HLA-restricted, and the HLA associations seemed to be driven largely by CMV exposure. According to a later analysis, parvovirus B19, influenza, CMV and Epstein-Barr virus appeared linked to several top co-occurrence clusters. Only TCR beta chains were sequenced in this cohort, and the absence of alpha or paired-chain data limited detectable features. Because counts were too low, some 16 rarely observed V segments, including chromosome 9 orphons, were excluded from the earlier analysis of around 640 of the donors. Correlated functional status among segregating V segments might reflect linkage disequilibrium, but an unknown experimental factor could not be ruled out. Cytomegalovirus status was reported to be diagnosed by the classifier with high specificity and sensitivity in both the original and validation cohorts.

On this clone itself: The antigen it binds to is not known.

The library was built by means of the immunoSEQ multiplex PCR assay. The multiplex PCR relied on a mix of 60 forward primers for TCR Vbeta segments and 13 reverse primers for TCR Jbeta segments. The CDR3 region of rearranged TCR beta genes was amplified from genomic DNA with a multiplex PCR assay. Amplified TCR beta libraries were sequenced as 87-base-pair reads on the Illumina HiSeq System. The paper's processing steps were these. A later analysis counted around 72 million unique TCR beta chains across the 500 to 850 repertoires, and some 12 million of these chains were shared by at least two donors. Raw reads were error-corrected and collapsed into unique sequences with a nearest-neighbor algorithm that merged closely related sequences to remove PCR and sequencing errors. CDR3 sequences were aligned to IMGT reference sequences to assign V, D and J gene segments. For a sequence to be retained, a match of at least six nucleotides was required to both a V gene segment and a J gene segment. Rearrangements were classified as productive when the CDR3 lacked stop codons and remained in frame with V and J, and all other rearrangements were classified as non-productive. CDR3 was defined according to IMGT convention as the region running from the second conserved V-encoded cysteine to the conserved J-encoded phenylalanine. The earlier analysis of more than 450 of the donors excluded sequences that lacked an unambiguous match to a single V gene segment. An earlier analysis of several hundred of the donors called V segments functional above 56.7% productive rearrangements and segregating when the between-donor standard deviation exceeded 5%. A statistical classification framework was built for diagnosing cytomegalovirus status from the catalog of TCR beta chain sequences. In a later analysis, V and J genes were assigned by comparing TCR nucleotide sequences against IMGT/GENE-DB human TR gene sequences. Using the TCRdist pipeline, a later analysis assigned CDR3 sequences along with most-parsimonious VDJ recombination scenarios. In a later analysis, each TCR beta chain was defined by its CDR3 amino acid sequence together with its V-gene family, and reads lacking a unique V-gene family were excluded. To address suspected cross-contamination and a sequencing artifact, a later analysis removed 592 highly shared, low-generation-probability nucleotide sequences. A later analysis calculated a clonal expansion index for each public chain from normalized within-repertoire ranks of inferred template counts. A later analysis computed generation probabilities with a VDJ recombination model fitted to out-of-frame rearrangements, and checked the results against IGoR. In a later analysis, TCR-TCR, TCR-HLA and TCR-CMV co-occurrence was scored with hypergeometric tests, and a repertoire-size bias correction was applied to TCR pairs. A later analysis estimated false discovery rates by permuting HLA or CMV assignments 20 times. In a later analysis, co-occurring TCRs were grouped using DBSCAN, with TCRdist sequence similarity added in when clustering inside HLA-allele-positive subsets. Repertoires with fewer than 30,000 or more than 120,000 public chains, plus five repertoires with anomalous nucleotide sharing, were excluded from co-occurrence clustering. TCRdb retrieved this table from immuneACCESS and kept in-frame rearrangements only. Not all clones are present; in checked studies, unresolved V genes account for under half, and no reason is known for the remainder. That table supplies the V and J calls and clone size; D and trimming were determined from the DNA. The sample's table covers some 120,000 clones. More than 0.8% of the sample lies in the top ten.

Counted from cysteine to phenylalanine, this CDR3 has 15 amino acids. The CDR3 DNA has 45 bases and is translated from base 1. The germline V gene yields MGHRA for CDR1 and YSYEKL for CDR2. Trimming takes 3 bases off V and 8 bases off J; junction bases not matched to a gene: 8. The cohort was made up of 666 healthy bone marrow donors. Cohort members were all nominally healthy when sampled, although unrecorded immune exposures were likely present. The donor was CMV seronegative and was included in the group of 352 seronegative cohort members. Each donor provided a peripheral blood sample, and peripheral blood mononuclear cells were used for TCR beta sequencing. The Qiagen DNeasy Blood Extraction Kit was used to extract genomic DNA from the blood cell samples.

Sequencing was performed on PBMCs. The V gene is TRBV4-1 and the J gene is TRBJ2-1, with TRBD2 identical over 9 junction bases. The clonotype originates from a man aged 18 to 35 in good health and CMV-seronegative. The sequenced DNA: TGCGCCAGCAGCCAGACCGGGACTAGCAGCCATGAGCAGTTCTTC. Its protein product is CASSQTGTSSHEQFF.